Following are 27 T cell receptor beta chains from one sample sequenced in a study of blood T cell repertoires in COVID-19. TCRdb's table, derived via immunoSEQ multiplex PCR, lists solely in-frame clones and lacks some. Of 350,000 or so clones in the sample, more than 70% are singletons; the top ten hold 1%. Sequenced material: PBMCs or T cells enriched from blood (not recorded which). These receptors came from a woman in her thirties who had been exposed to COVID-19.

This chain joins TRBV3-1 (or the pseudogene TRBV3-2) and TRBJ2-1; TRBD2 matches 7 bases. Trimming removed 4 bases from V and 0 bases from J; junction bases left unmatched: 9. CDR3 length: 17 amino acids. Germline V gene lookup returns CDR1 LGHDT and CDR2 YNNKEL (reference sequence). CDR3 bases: TGTGCCAGCAGCCCAGGGACTACCCTATACTCCTACAATGAGCAGTTCTTC. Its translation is CASSPGTTLYSYNEQFF.

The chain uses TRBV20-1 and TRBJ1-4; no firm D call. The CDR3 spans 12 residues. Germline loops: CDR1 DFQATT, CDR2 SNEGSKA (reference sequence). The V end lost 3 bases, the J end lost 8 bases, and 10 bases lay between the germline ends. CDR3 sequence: CSASGSEEKLFF. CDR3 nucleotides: TGCAGTGCTAGTGGCAGCGAAGAAAAACTGTTTTTT.

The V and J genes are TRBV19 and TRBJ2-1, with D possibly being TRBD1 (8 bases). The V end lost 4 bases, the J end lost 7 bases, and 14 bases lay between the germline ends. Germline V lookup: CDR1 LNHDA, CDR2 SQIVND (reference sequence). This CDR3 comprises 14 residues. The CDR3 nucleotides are TGTGCCAGTAGTAAGGACAGGGAGGGGAATGAGCAGTTCTTC. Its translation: CASSKDREGNEQFF. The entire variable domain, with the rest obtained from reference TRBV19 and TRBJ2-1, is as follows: DGGITQSPKYLFRKEGQNVTLSCEQNLNHDAMYWYRQDPGQGLRLIYYSQIVNDFQKGDIAEGYSVSREKKESFPLTVTSAQKNPTAFYLCASSKDREGNEQFFGPGTRLTVL.

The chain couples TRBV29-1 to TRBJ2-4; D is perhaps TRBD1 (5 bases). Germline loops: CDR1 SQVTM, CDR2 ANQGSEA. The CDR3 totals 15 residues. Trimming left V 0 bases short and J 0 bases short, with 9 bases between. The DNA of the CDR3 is TGCAGCGTTGAAGACCCAGGGCTAGCCAAAAACATTCAGTACTTC. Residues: CSVEDPGLAKNIQYF.

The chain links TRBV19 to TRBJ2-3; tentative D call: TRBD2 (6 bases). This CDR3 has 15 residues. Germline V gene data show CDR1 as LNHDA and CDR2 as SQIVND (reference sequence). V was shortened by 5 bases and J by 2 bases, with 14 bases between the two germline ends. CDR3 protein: CASSVRDFLTDTQYF. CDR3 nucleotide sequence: TGTGCCAGTAGTGTCCGGGACTTTCTCACAGATACGCAGTATTTT.

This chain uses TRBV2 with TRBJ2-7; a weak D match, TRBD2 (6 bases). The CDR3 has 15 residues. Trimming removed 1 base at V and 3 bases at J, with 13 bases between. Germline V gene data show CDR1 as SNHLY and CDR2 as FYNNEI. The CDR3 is CASSEDGGLGYEQYF. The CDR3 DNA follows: TGTGCCAGCAGTGAAGATGGAGGGTTGGGCTACGAGCAGTACTTC.

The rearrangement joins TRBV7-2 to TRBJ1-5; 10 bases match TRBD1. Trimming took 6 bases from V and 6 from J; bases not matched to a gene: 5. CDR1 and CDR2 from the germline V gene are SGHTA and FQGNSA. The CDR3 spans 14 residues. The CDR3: CASSNRQGAQPQHF. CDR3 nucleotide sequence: TGTGCCAGCAGTAACCGACAGGGGGCTCAGCCCCAGCATTTT.

This CDR3 is CASSPTGGLSNQPQHF. CDR3 DNA: TGCGCCAGCAGCCCCACAGGGGGACTTAGCAATCAGCCCCAGCATTTT. The chain is built from TRBV5-1 and TRBJ1-5, with TRBD1 matching 8 bases. This CDR3 spans 16 amino acids. Per the germline V gene, CDR1 is SGHRS and CDR2 is YFSETQ. Trimming at V came to 4 bases and at J to 0 bases, leaving 6 bases not matched to a gene.

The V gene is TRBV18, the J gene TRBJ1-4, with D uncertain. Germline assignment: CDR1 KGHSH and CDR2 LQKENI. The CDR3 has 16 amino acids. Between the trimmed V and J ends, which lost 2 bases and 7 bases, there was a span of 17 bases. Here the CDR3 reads CASSPAVAVMGEKLFF. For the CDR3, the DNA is TGTGCCAGCTCACCAGCGGTTGCGGTTATGGGTGAAAAACTGTTTTTT.

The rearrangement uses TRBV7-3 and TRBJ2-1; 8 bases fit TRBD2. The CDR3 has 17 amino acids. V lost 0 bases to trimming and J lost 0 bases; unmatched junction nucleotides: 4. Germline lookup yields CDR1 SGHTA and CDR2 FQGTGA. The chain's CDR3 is CASSLTFGTSSYNEQFF. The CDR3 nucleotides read TGTGCCAGCAGCTTAACGTTCGGGACTAGCTCCTACAATGAGCAGTTCTTC.

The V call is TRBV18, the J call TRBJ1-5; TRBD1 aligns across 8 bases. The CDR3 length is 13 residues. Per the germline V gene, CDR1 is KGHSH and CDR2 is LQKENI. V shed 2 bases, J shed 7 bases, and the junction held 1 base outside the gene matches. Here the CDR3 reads CASSPDRGQPQHF. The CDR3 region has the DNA TGTGCCAGCTCACCAGACAGGGGACAGCCCCAGCATTTT.

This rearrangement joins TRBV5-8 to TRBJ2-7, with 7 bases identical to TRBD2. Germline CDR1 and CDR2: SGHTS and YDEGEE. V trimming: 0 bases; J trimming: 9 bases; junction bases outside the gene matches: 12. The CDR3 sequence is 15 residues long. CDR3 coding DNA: TGTGCCAGCAGCTTGGGACTAGCAGCCCAGTGGGGGCAGTACTTC. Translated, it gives CASSLGLAAQWGQYF.

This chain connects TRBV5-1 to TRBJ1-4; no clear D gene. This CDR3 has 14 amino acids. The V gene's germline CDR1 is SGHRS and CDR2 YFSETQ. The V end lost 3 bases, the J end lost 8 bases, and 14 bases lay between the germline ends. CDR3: CASSYFGELEKLFF. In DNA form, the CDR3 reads TGCGCCAGCAGCTACTTTGGGGAGTTGGAAAAACTGTTTTTT.

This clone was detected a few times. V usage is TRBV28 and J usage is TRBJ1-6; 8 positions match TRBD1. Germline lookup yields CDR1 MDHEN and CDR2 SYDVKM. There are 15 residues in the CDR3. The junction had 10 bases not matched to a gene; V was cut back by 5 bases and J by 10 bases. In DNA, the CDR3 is TGTGCCAGCAGTCTCGGACAGGGCGGAGGATCACCCCTCCACTTT. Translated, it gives CASSLGQGGGSPLHF.

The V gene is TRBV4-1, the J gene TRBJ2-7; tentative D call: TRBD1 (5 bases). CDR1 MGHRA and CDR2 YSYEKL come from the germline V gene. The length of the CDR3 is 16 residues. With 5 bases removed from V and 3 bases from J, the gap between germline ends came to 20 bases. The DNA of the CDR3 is TGCGCCAGCAGCTCATCCGACAGCCGGTCCAGCTACGAGCAGTACTTC. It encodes CASSSSDSRSSYEQYF.

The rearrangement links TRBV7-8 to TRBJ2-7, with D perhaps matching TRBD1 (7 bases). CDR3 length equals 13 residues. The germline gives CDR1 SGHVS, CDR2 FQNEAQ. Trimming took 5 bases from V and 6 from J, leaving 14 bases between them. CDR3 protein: CASSPGGPIEQYF. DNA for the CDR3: TGTGCCAGCAGCCCAGGGGGGCCCATCGAGCAGTACTTC. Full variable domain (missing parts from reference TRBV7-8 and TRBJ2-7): GAGVSQSPRYKVAKRGQDVALRCDPISGHVSLFWYQQALGQGPEFLTYFQNEAQLDKSGLPSDRFFAERPEGSVSTLKIQRTQQEDSAVYLCASSPGGPIEQYFGPGTRLTVT.

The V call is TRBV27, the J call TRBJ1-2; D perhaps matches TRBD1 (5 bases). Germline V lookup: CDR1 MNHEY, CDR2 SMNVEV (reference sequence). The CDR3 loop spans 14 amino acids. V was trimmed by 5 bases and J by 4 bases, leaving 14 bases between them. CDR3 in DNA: TGTGCCAGCAGTCCACGACACGACAGCTATGGCTACACCTTC. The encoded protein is CASSPRHDSYGYTF.

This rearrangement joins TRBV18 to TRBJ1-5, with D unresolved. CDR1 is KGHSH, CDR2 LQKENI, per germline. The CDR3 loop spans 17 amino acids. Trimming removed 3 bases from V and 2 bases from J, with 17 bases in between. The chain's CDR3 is CASSPSVEGLGNQPQHF. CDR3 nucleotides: TGTGCCAGCTCACCTTCGGTAGAGGGCTTGGGCAATCAGCCCCAGCATTTT.

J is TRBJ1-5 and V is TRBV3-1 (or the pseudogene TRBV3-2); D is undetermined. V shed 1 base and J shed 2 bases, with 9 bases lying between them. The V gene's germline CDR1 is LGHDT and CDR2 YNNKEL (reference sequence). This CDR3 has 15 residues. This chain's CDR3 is CASSQGAAGNQPQHF. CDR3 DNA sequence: TGTGCCAGCAGCCAAGGGGCCGCAGGCAATCAGCCCCAGCATTTT.

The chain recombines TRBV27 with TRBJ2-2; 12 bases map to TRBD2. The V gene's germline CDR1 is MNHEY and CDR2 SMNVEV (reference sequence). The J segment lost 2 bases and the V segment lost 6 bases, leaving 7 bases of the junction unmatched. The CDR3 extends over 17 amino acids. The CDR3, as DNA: TGTGCCAGCAGGGGACTAGCGGGTCCCCCCAACACCGGGGAGCTGTTTTTT. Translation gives CASRGLAGPPNTGELFF.

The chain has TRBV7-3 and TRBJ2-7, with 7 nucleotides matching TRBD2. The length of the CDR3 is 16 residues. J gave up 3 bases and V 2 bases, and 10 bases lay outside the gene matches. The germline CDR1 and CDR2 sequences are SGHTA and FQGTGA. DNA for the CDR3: TGTGCCAGCAGCTTACTTGCGGGACTACCAATCTACGAGCAGTACTTC. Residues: CASSLLAGLPIYEQYF.

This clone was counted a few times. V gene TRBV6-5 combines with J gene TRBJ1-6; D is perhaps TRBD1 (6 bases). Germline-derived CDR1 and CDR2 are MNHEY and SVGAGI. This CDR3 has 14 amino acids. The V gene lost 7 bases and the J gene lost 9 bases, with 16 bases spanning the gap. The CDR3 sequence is CASMAGTFGSPLHF. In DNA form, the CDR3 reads TGTGCCAGCATGGCCGGGACATTTGGTTCACCCCTCCACTTT.

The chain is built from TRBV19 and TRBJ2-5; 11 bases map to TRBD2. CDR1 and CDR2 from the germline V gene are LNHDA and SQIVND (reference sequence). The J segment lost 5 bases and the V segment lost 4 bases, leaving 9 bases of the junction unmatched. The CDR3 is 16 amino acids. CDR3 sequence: CASSTWIAGGPETQYF. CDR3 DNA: TGTGCCAGTAGTACTTGGATAGCGGGAGGGCCGGAGACCCAGTACTTC.

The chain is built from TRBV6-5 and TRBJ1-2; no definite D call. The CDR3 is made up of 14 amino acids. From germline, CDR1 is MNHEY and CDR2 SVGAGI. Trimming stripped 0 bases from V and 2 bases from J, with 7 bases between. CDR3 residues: CASSYSVQNYGYTF. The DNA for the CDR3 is TGTGCCAGCAGTTACTCGGTACAGAACTATGGCTACACCTTC.

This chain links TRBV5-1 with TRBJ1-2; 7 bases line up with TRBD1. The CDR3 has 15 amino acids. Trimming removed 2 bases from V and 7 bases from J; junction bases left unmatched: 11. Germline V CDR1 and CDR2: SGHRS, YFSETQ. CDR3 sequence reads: CASSLEQGTAGGYTF. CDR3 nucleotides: TGCGCCAGCAGCTTAGAACAGGGGACGGCTGGTGGCTACACCTTC.

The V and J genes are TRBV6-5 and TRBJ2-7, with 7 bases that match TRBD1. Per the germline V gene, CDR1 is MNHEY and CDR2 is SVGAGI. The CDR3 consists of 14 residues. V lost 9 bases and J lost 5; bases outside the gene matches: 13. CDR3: CASVQDRLFHEQYF. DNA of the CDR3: TGTGCCAGTGTCCAGGACAGGCTGTTCCACGAGCAGTACTTC.

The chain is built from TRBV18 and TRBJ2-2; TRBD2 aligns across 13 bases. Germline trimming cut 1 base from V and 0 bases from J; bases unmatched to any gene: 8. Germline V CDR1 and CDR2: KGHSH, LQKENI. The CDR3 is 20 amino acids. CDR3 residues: CASSPLRTSGGPANTGELFF. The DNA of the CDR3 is TGTGCCAGCTCACCACTTCGGACTAGCGGGGGTCCCGCGAACACCGGGGAGCTGTTTTTT.